The clone carrying this T cell receptor (delta chain) showed up just a few times. Given a far larger clone just one base away, this is likely a sequencing read error. Other nucleotide sequences from this sample produce the same CDR3. The CDR3 has 21 amino acids. CDR1 and CDR2 (germline): GEAIGNYY, EKD. The data were obtained in a study of gamma-delta chains in newborns, infants, children. Looking at the study overall: Microbial exposure reportedly drives polyclonal innate γδ T cell expansion after birth.

TCRdb reapplied CATT to the reads. The table includes under 3,500 delta-chain clones, 0.25% to 0.35% detected once. The receptor comes from a child who was a newborn, infant or young child, either healthy, febrile or measles-vaccinated (not recorded which). Sequenced material: blood. The chain has TRDV2 and TRDJ3; TRDD3 matches at 11 bases. The CDR3 nucleotides are TGTGCCTGTGACTCGGCTGGGGGATACTCACCTAGCTCCTGGGACACTCGACAGATGTTTTTC. As protein: CACDSAGGYSPSSWDTRQMFF.